The source of this TCR beta chain is a study of T cells in localized non-small cell lung cancer. General observations from the study: Median approximately 58 top-100 tumor clones were shared with paired adjacent lung. Peak T cell clonality was found in uninvolved adjacent lung, exceeding tumor.

Using immunoSEQ multiplex PCR, the repertoire was profiled, and TCRdb retains in-frame clones only, with some absent. The sample includes over 2,000 clones, roughly a quarter of them seen just once. In regard to this clone: What it binds is unknown.

The clonotype comes from a male donor older than 55 with stage III squamous cell lung carcinoma. The sequenced sample was lung tumor tissue, obtained before any cancer treatment.

CDR3 bases: TGTGCCAGCAGTACCCGAGGACTAGCAGAGACCCAGTACTTC. Protein: CASSTRGLAETQYF. The chain has TRBV6-8 and TRBJ2-5; 8 positions agree with TRBD2. This CDR3 has 14 amino acids. The V and J ends lost 5 bases and 4 bases, in that order; junction bases with no gene match: 6. Looked up from germline, CDR1 is MNHGY and CDR2 is SAAAGT.